This TCR beta chain was captured in a study of CD8+CD57+ T cells in acquired aplastic anemia. Study overall: Sorted CD4+ and CD8+ cells yielded about 3 ug of DNA on average. Overall study findings and caveats: A set of more than 25 CD8+ CDR3 sequences was shared between patients and controls, and these sequences appeared highly expressed in patients.

V lost 2 bases to trimming and J lost 2 bases; unmatched junction nucleotides: 7. The CDR3 totals 17 residues. CDR1 is KGHDR and CDR2 is SFDVKD in the germline V gene. TCR beta VDJ and CDR3 profiles were obtained from a genomic DNA template. One entry per CDR3 protein results from TCRdb running MiXCR on the reads. This table holds about 180,000 distinct CDR3 sequences, about half found once. This clonotype was seen ten or more times. The antigen is not known. The source is a human donor in good health. This chain joins TRBV24-1 and TRBJ2-1, with 8 nucleotides matching TRBD1. Sequencing used sorted CD4+, CD8+, or CD8+CD57+ T cells (not recorded which) from PBMCs. The CDR3 sequence: CATSDYDQGAPYNEQFF. DNA for the CDR3: TGTGCCACCAGTGATTATGACCAGGGGGCCCCCTACAATGAGCAGTTCTTC.